A selection of T cell receptor beta chains follows, all from one sample in a study of fetal regulatory T cell absence and autoimmunity. Data came from immunoSEQ multiplex PCR; TCRdb stores just in-frame clones and leaves some out. The sample shows about 46,000 clones, around 85% of them seen only once. The source material was cord blood. Receptors originate from a newborn boy with IPEX syndrome. CDR3s include the opening cysteine and the closing phenylalanine or tryptophan. The order of the fields is D gene, V gene, J gene, clone size, CDR3 protein, CDR3 DNA. The D gene is left open where the match is weak. Some rows mark clone size as missing; the rest say once, few, many or name a class of expanded clone.

>NA|TRBV30|TRBJ2-5|NA
CAGNPDGETQYF
TGTGCCGGGAACCCCGATGGGGAGACCCAGTACTTC
>TRBD1|TRBV10-1|TRBJ1-4|NA
CASSPDRVNEKLFF
TGCGCCAGCAGTCCGGACAGGGTGAATGAAAAACTGTTTTTT
>NA|TRBV7-5|TRBJ1-5|few
CVRSSGNQPQHF
TGTGTCAGAAGCTCAGGCAATCAGCCCCAGCATTTT
>NA|TRBV6-5|TRBJ1-3|NA
CASSYSQGGNTIYF
TGTGCCAGCAGTTACTCACAGGGTGGAAACACCATATATTTT
>NA|TRBV10-3|TRBJ1-4|NA
CAIGGPPQTNEKLFF
TGTGCCATCGGGGGACCGCCTCAAACTAATGAAAAACTGTTTTTT
>NA|TRBV7-8|TRBJ1-2|NA
CASSQGRSYGYTF
TGTGCCAGCAGCCAAGGGAGGAGCTATGGCTACACCTTC
>TRBD1|TRBV14|TRBJ1-1|NA
CASILTGARNTEAFF
TGTGCCAGCATCCTTACAGGGGCAAGGAACACTGAAGCTTTCTTT
>NA|TRBV30|TRBJ1-2|NA
CAWSGPLGYGYTF
TGTGCCTGGAGTGGGCCTCTGGGCTATGGCTACACCTTC
>NA|TRBV5-4|TRBJ2-7|NA
CASSFIRSTGLSYEQYF
TGTGCCAGCAGCTTCATAAGGTCGACAGGCCTCTCCTACGAGCAGTACTTC
>NA|TRBV6-4|TRBJ2-1|NA
CASSDSSVSGNEQFF
TGTGCCAGCAGTGACAGCAGTGTATCGGGCAATGAGCAGTTCTTC
>NA|TRBV7-9|TRBJ1-1|NA
CASSHMNTEAFF
TGTGCCAGCAGCCACATGAACACTGAAGCTTTCTTT
>TRBD1|TRBV7-9|TRBJ2-7|NA
CASSLGTGGEQYF
TGTGCCAGCAGCTTAGGGACAGGGGGCGAGCAGTACTTC
>NA|TRBV6-1|TRBJ1-1|NA
CASNLEVLLEAFF
TGTGCCAGCAATCTGGAAGTCCTTCTTGAAGCTTTCTTT